This entry is about one T cell receptor beta chain. Trimming took off 2 bases at V and 6 bases at J, with 8 bases between the two ends. This CDR3 region has 13 residues. In the study's own analysis: Estimated nucleated cell counts came from reference gene primer amplification. The table came from immunoSEQ multiplex PCR; TCRdb's copy has only in-frame clones and leaves some out. The V and J calls and clone size are taken from that table; D and trimming were inferred from the DNA. The sample carries about 350,000 clones, approximately 90% recorded once. A Seattle source enrolled patients during active infection and followed them longitudinally. The data are from a study of blood T cell repertoires in COVID-19.

This TCR was recovered from a woman aged 55-75 years with COVID-19, enrolled during active disease. The chain has TRBV12-3 or TRBV12-4 and TRBJ1-5, with D unresolved. Input material: peripheral blood. CDR3 in amino acids: CASSLFEGQPQHF. CDR3 bases: TGTGCCAGCAGTTTATTTGAGGGTCAGCCCCAGCATTTT.